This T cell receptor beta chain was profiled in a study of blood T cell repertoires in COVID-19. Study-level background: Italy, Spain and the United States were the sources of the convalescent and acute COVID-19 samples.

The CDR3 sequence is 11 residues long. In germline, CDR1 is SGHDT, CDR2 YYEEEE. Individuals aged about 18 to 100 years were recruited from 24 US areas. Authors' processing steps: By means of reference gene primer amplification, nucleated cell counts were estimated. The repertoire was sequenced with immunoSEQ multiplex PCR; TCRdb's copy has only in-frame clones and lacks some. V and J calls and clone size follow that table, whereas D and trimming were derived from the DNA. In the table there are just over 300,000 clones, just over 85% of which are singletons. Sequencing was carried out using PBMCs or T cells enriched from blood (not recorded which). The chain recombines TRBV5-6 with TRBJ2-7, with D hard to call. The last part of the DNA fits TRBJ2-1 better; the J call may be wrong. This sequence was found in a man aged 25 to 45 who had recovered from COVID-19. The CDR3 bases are TGTGCCAGCAGCTCAGAGCGTGAGCAGTTCTTC. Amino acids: CASSSEREQFF.